This T cell receptor (beta chain) originates from a study of T cell responses to AZD1222 COVID-19 vaccine. Study-wide points: Among spike-specific TCRs, nearly half reportedly target unmutated variant regions.

Notes on this clone: Antigen specificity is unknown.

CDR1 is SGHAT, CDR2 FQNNGV, per germline. The CDR3 runs 14 residues. J was trimmed by 7 bases and V by 3 bases; bases with no gene match: 3. Sequencing was performed with immunoSEQ multiplex PCR; in TCRdb, only in-frame clones are kept and a portion is missing. The sample holds approximately 91,000 clones, approximately 90% seen once. The J gene is TRBJ1-1, the V gene TRBV11-2; 12 bases are shared with TRBD1. This receptor was taken from an adult who received the AZD1222 COVID-19 vaccine. The sample was peripheral blood, taken 28 days after the second AZD1222 dose. The CDR3 protein is CASSLGQGAGEAFF. For the CDR3, the DNA is TGTGCCAGCAGCTTGGGACAGGGGGCTGGTGAAGCTTTCTTT.